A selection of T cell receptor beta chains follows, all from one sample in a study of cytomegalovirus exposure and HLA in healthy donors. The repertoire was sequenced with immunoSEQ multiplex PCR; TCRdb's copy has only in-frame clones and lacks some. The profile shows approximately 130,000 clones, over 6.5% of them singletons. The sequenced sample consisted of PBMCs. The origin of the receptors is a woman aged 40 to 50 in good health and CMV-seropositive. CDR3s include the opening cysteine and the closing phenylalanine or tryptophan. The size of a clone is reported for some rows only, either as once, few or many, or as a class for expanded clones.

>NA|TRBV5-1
CASSLAGPENQPQHF
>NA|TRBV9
CASSATRSSDTQYF
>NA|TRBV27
CASKEEYNSPLHF
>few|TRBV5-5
CASSWTGKEAFF
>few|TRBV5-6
CASSLAGGGTEAFF
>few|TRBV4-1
CASSHLNQPQHF
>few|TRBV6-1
CASSEPRQKNTEAFF
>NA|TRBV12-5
CASGSGQGAYNEQFF
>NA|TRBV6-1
CASSRSQTQETQYF
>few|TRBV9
CASSVDGSSDEQFF
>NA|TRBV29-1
CSARYGERANTGELFF
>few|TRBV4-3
CASSPWQGADGYTF
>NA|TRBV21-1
CASLACPDYGYTF
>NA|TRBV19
CASSIGADSSYEQYF
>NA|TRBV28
CASSPTDSEAFF
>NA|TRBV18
CASTRLADSTDTQYF
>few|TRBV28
CASSSPQTAQETQYF
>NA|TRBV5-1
CASSLVRDRGPKTQYF
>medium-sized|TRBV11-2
CASSLDAGPTYEQYF
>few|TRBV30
CAWSLGESTEAFF
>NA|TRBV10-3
CAISVVGEEQTQYF
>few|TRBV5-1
CASSPAAGIPGELFF
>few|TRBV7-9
CASSSTPVGGTDDYGYTF
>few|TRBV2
CASRPEGARGKYEQYF
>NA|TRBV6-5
CASSYSGGTPNEQFF
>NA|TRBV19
CASSAPGQSSYNSPLHF
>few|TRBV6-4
CASSDSGGGAHEQFF
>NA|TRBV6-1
CASRPRGDSYGYTF
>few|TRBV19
CASSIERRVPYEQYF